This TCR beta chain was sequenced for a study of T cells in Graves' hyperthyroidism and ophthalmopathy. Clinical Activity Scores of at least 3, NOSPECS grades of at least 4 and durations under 3 months characterized ophthalmopathy patients. Over 8 ml fresh peripheral blood yielded the PBMCs. The CDR3 is 11 residues long. V was clipped by 4 bases and J by 9 bases, with 7 bases between them. From germline, CDR1 is SGHVS and CDR2 FQNEAQ. Template material for amplifying TCR beta CDR3 regions consisted of RNA transcripts. When the TCR CDR3 underwent first-round RT-PCR, the HTBI primer set was used. In TCRdb, the multiplex PCR reads were re-called with MiXCR into one record per CDR3 protein. The repertoire has a few hundred thousand distinct CDR3 sequences, around 16% of them found once; the top ten carry approximately 3.5%. Study-wide findings and caveats: Blood also showed most of the thyroid clonotypes that were expanded above 0.001.

This clonotype was seen repeatedly, ten times or more. Its antigen is undetermined. The receptor's source is a woman aged 40 to 49 with Graves' ophthalmopathy. The source material was blood. The genes are TRBV7-8 and TRBJ2-1, with D unresolved. For the CDR3, the DNA is TGTGCCAGCAGCTCTAGTCTTGAGCAGTTCTTC. Amino acids: CASSSSLEQFF.